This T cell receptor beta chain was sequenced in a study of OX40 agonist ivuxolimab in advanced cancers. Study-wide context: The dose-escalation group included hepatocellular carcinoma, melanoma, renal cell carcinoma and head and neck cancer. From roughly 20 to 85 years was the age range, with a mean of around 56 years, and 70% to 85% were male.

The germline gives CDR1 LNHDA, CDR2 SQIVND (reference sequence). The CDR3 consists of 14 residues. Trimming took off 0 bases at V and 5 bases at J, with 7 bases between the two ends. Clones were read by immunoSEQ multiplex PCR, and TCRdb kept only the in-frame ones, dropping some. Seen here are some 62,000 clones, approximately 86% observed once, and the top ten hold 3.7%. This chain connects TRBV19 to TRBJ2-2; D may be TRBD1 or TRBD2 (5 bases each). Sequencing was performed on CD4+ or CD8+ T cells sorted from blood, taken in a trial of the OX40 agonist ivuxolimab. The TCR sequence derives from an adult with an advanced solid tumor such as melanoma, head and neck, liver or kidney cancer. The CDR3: CASSIEEGTGELFF. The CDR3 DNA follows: TGTGCCAGTAGTATAGAAGAGGGGACCGGGGAGCTGTTTTTT.